Listed below are T cell receptor beta chains from one sample, sequenced in a study of T cell responses to AZD1222 COVID-19 vaccine. Measured with immunoSEQ multiplex PCR; TCRdb has only the in-frame clones, and not every one. The data show 100,000 to 150,000 clones, 80% to 90% seen once. This specimen was peripheral blood, taken on day 0 of AZD1222 vaccination. Source of these receptors: an adult in good health. Each CDR3 is given with its conserved first and last residue. A D gene is named only where the DNA matches it firmly. Not all rows give a size; the values are once, few, many and, for expanded clones, a class.

>-|TRBJ1-6|TRBV7-3|-
CASSFVPWGSPLHF
>-|TRBJ1-2|TRBV29-1|-
CSVDMGELGGYTF
>TRBD1|TRBJ2-5|TRBV10-3|once
CAISKGQPQETQYF
>TRBD1|TRBJ1-1|TRBV29-1|-
CSVSTGVLLTEAFF
>-|TRBJ2-3|TRBV29-1|-
CSVEGTQIGPDTQYF
>-|TRBJ1-5|TRBV6-1|once
CASSEAPPDRRNQPQHF
>-|TRBJ2-7|TRBV5-1|-
CASSLRLESYEQYF
>TRBD1|TRBJ1-5|TRBV4-1|-
CASSPGQGASNQPQHF
>-|TRBJ1-3|TRBV30|-
CAFQYGDSGNTIYF
>-|TRBJ1-2|TRBV11-2|-
CASSFSRDSGYGYTF
>-|TRBJ2-1|TRBV11-2|-
CASSWTKDVREQFF
>TRBD1|TRBJ1-6|TRBV11-3|-
CASSLGRGNSPLHF
>TRBD2|TRBJ2-1|TRBV7-9|once
CASTRSSGTNEQFF
>TRBD2|TRBJ2-3|TRBV5-1|-
CASSGGENTDTQYF
>-|TRBJ1-2|TRBV4-2|-
CASSQAAGSNYGYTF
>TRBD1|TRBJ2-2|TRBV18|-
CASSPLGGTGTGELFF
>-|TRBJ1-1|TRBV27|-
CASSFRAGGRPTEAFF
>TRBD1|TRBJ1-5|TRBV15|-
CATSRGTGINQPQHF
>TRBD1|TRBJ2-1|TRBV7-2|-
CASTTPPGGEKGEQFF
>TRBD1|TRBJ1-2|TRBV18|-
CASSPRTGRYGYTF
>-|TRBJ1-1|TRBV7-3|-
CASSLAGVNTEAFF
>TRBD2|TRBJ2-1|TRBV5-1|-
CASSWSGGAPNEQFF
>-|TRBJ1-5|TRBV28|-
CASSEGNQPQHF